This paragraph reports one TCR beta chain. At one of its ends the junction is not consistent with the germline gene, which may arise from a read error. The same CDR3 is also encoded by other DNA sequences in this sample. The data were taken from a study of blood T cell repertoires in COVID-19. In the study overall: From the United States, Italy and Spain came samples of acute and convalescent COVID-19. PBMCs, B-cell-depleted T cells, or T cells provided the cDNA or gDNA that made up the material.

In the authors' workflow: Amplifying reference gene primers gave estimates of nucleated cell counts. The data were produced by immunoSEQ multiplex PCR, yet TCRdb's version contains in-frame clones alone and is incomplete. Clone size and the V and J calls come from that table; the DNA yielded D and trimming. The data contain 190,000 or so clones, around nine tenths of them singletons. The CDR3 extends over 11 amino acids. CDR1 and CDR2 from the germline V gene are LNHDA and SQIVND (reference sequence). This rearrangement joins TRBV19 to TRBJ1-2, with unresolved D. The sample was peripheral blood. The receptor's source is a man aged 60 to 75 who had recovered from COVID-19. The CDR3 is CASSSNYGYTF. CDR3 sequence (DNA): TGTGCCAGTAGTTCTAATTATGGCTACACCTTC.